This is a list of T cell receptor beta chains from one sample in a study of early T cells in non-severe SARS-CoV-2 infection. In TCRdb, the 5' RACE reads were re-called with MiXCR into one record per CDR3 protein. Of some 25,000 distinct CDR3 sequences in the sample, around 6% were seen once. The sample comprised whole blood. The origin of the receptors is an adult who was a healthcare worker with PCR-confirmed SARS-CoV-2 infection or an uninfected control (not recorded which). CDR3s include the opening cysteine and the closing phenylalanine or tryptophan. Only part of the rows carry a size: once, few, many, or a class if the clone is expanded.

TRBV28	10	TRBJ2-3	NA	CAAGRDTQYF
TRBV11-2	19	TRBJ1-6	many	CASSQNQWKPGKYNSPLHF
TRBV7-9	15	TRBJ2-1	few	CAMRVAPGLADEQFF
TRBV19	13	TRBJ2-2	many	CASSVGTAGELFF
TRBV6-5	13	TRBJ1-1	many	CASSYRGNTEAFF
TRBV7-9	14	TRBJ1-5	NA	CASSLTGLHQPQHF
TRBV29-1	13	TRBJ2-7	many	CSVGVGKTYEQYF
TRBV11-2	15	TRBJ1-5	medium-sized	CASSTDGFSNQPQHF
TRBV18	16	TRBJ1-2	many	CASSPPLGTGGYGYTF
TRBV7-2	16	TRBJ2-6	many	CASSLARGSGANVLTF
TRBV7-9	12	TRBJ1-1	few	CASRMMNTEAFF